Each of the 20 T cell receptor beta chains below was sequenced from the same sample in a study of CD8 T cells in ankylosing spondylitis (dated by TCRdb to about 2017). What the work shows at the level of the full study, not this receptor alone: A TCR beta motif made up of fewer than 10 highly homologous amino acid variants appeared to be characteristic of blood from ankylosing spondylitis patients.

Their specific antigens are unknown. The library came from 5' RACE. Sequencing was carried out with an Illumina HiSeq 2500. The raw public data were reprocessed by TCRdb itself: fastp quality trimming at Q25, MiXCR clonotype calling, in-frame beta chains only. Rows matching on CDR3 protein sequence are summarized as one entry with the most common DNA and genes. This sample has 750,000 to 850,000 distinct CDR3 sequences in its table, and about 10% of those were observed once. Roughly 0.51% of the sample is in the top ten clones. Sequencing input: blood, either unsorted or a sorted T cell fraction (not recorded which). Every receptor here comes from a male donor with ankylosing spondylitis.

This clonotype was seen a few times. CDR3 sequence reads: CASSLVIRPDTQYF. In nucleotides, the CDR3 is TGTGCCAGCAGCTTAGTCATCAGGCCAGATACGCAGTATTTT. The chain joins TRBV7-2 to TRBJ2-3, with D unresolved. This CDR3 contains 14 residues. V dropped 1 base and J dropped 4 bases, with 9 bases sitting between them. Germline V gene sequence: CDR1 SGHTA, CDR2 FQGNSA.

This clonotype came up a few times. J is TRBJ1-2 and V is TRBV10-3; D unclear. V was clipped by 0 bases and J by 3 bases, with 11 bases between them. The CDR3 is 15 amino acids. Germline assignment: CDR1 ENHRY and CDR2 SYGVKD. The CDR3: CAISESGSWDYGYTF. The CDR3 bases are TGTGCCATCAGTGAGTCAGGGTCGTGGGACTATGGCTACACCTTC.

The chain recombines TRBV4-3 with TRBJ2-6; tentatively, D is TRBD1 (5 bases). The CDR3 is made up of 20 amino acids. Germline-derived CDR1 and CDR2 are LGHNA and YSLEER. The V gene lost 0 bases and the J gene lost 2 bases, with 20 bases spanning the gap. CDR3 amino acids: CASSQDRPARWTTGANVLTF. The CDR3 coding sequence is TGCGCCAGCAGCCAAGATCGACCCGCCAGATGGACAACTGGGGCCAACGTCCTGACTTTC.

Many counts were recorded for this clonotype. This sequence joins TRBV29-1 and TRBJ2-6; D is uncertain. From germline, CDR1 is SQVTM and CDR2 ANQGSEA. This CDR3 spans 15 amino acids. The V gene lost 5 bases and the J gene lost 0 bases, with 11 bases spanning the gap. This CDR3 is CSVFQPYSGANVLTF. CDR3 sequence (DNA): TGCAGCGTTTTCCAGCCCTACTCTGGGGCCAACGTCCTGACTTTC.

This clonotype has only a few counts. The genes are TRBV4-3 and TRBJ2-7; 11 positions match TRBD1. The length of the CDR3 is 15 residues. Germline V gene sequence: CDR1 LGHNA, CDR2 YSLEER. V lost 3 bases, J lost 6 bases, and 7 bases stayed unmatched. CDR3 residues: CASSQDRGLKGEQYF. The DNA of the CDR3 is TGCGCCAGCAGCCAGGACAGGGGGCTTAAGGGCGAGCAGTACTTC.

This chain joins TRBV5-1 and TRBJ2-1; D uncertain. Per germline, CDR1 SGHRS and CDR2 YFSETQ. The length of the CDR3 is 13 residues. The V and J ends lost 6 bases and 7 bases respectively, with 14 bases between them. CDR3 amino acids: CASTSGPPNEQFF. The CDR3 DNA reads as TGCGCCAGCACTTCCGGGCCTCCAAATGAGCAGTTCTTC.

There are a few counts of this clonotype. V is TRBV20-1 and J is TRBJ2-3; 8 bases are shared with TRBD2. Trimming at V came to 3 bases and at J to 4 bases, leaving 9 bases not matched to a gene. This CDR3 spans 15 amino acids. From germline, CDR1 is DFQATT and CDR2 SNEGSKA (reference sequence). CDR3 in DNA: TGCAGTGCTAGTAACGGAGCGGGAGTCTCAGATACGCAGTATTTT. Amino acid sequence: CSASNGAGVSDTQYF.

This clonotype was seen a handful of times. The CDR3, as DNA: TGCAGTGCTACACTAGGAGGTCTAAACTCCTACGAGCAGTACTTC. Translating it yields CSATLGGLNSYEQYF. This chain uses TRBV20-1 with TRBJ2-7; D perhaps matches TRBD2 (5 bases). Per the germline V gene, CDR1 is DFQATT and CDR2 is SNEGSKA (reference sequence). CDR3 size: 15 residues. V lost 4 bases and J 0 bases, leaving 16 bases between the germline ends.

The chain links TRBV6-5 to TRBJ1-6; D is unclear. This CDR3 has 12 residues. Germline V lookup: CDR1 MNHEY, CDR2 SVGAGI. The V and J ends lost 10 bases and 7 bases respectively, with 11 bases between them. The CDR3 DNA reads TGTGCCATTAGGGCGGGGAATTCACCCCTCCACTTT. It is translated as CAIRAGNSPLHF.

The chain employs TRBV20-1 and TRBJ2-3; D might be TRBD2 (6 bases). The V end was cut by 5 bases, the J end by 5 bases, with 17 bases between. The CDR3 length is 14 residues. Germline CDR1 is DFQATT and CDR2 is SNEGSKA (reference sequence). CDR3 sequence: CSAPSRSGEDTQYF. DNA of the CDR3: TGCAGTGCTCCTTCCAGGTCGGGGGAAGATACGCAGTATTTT.

Here the CDR3 reads CASSLIGTPGYTF. DNA of the CDR3: TGTGCCAGCAGTTTGATTGGGACGCCAGGCTACACCTTC. V usage is TRBV12-3 or TRBV12-4 and J usage is TRBJ1-2; possible D gene TRBD1, 5 bases. This CDR3 has 13 residues. V lost 3 bases and J lost 8, with 13 bases in between.

This clonotype was found a few times. V and J are TRBV14 and TRBJ2-3, with TRBD2 as a possible D gene (5 bases). This CDR3 has 14 amino acids. CDR1 is SGHDN, CDR2 FVKESK, per germline. V was pared by 1 base and J by 4 bases, with 9 bases between. The CDR3 sequence: CASSQVLRADTQYF. The CDR3 region has the DNA TGTGCCAGCAGCCAAGTCTTGAGGGCAGATACGCAGTATTTT.

The chain links TRBV29-1 to TRBJ1-1; no firm D call. Trimming pared 6 bases from V and 10 bases from J, leaving 12 bases between. Germline CDR1 and CDR2: SQVTM and ANQGSEA. The length of the CDR3 is 10 residues. The CDR3 nucleotides read TGCAGCGTCGGAACCCCCGTAGCTTTCTTT. It encodes CSVGTPVAFF.

The CDR3 coding sequence is TGTGCCAGCAGGCCTTCCGGGACTAGCGGGAGGTTAACCTACGAGCAGTACTTC. It codes for CASRPSGTSGRLTYEQYF. This chain links TRBV6-1 with TRBJ2-7, with TRBD2 matching 15 bases. CDR3 length: 18 amino acids. J gave up 2 bases and V 6 bases, and 11 bases lay outside the gene matches. Germline assignment: CDR1 MNHNS and CDR2 SASEGT.

This chain connects TRBV5-6 to TRBJ2-3, with 7 bases that match TRBD1. The CDR3 consists of 16 residues. Per the germline V gene, CDR1 is SGHDT and CDR2 is YYEEEE. V gave up 0 bases and J gave up 2 bases; unmatched junction bases: 6. Here the CDR3 reads CASSLGADRLTDTQYF. The DNA of the CDR3 is TGTGCCAGCAGCTTGGGGGCGGACAGGCTCACAGATACGCAGTATTTT. Variable domain in full (rest from reference TRBV5-6 and TRBJ2-3): DAGVTQSPTHLIKTRGQQVTLRCSPKSGHDTVSWYQQALGQGPQFIFQYYEEEERQRGNFPDRFSGHQFPNYSSELNVNALLLGDSALYLCASSLGADRLTDTQYFGPGTRLTVL.

This clonotype occurred a few times. CDR3 protein: CASSFAGAHEQYF. CDR3 DNA sequence: TGTGCCAGCAGCTTTGCGGGAGCGCACGAGCAGTACTTC. J is TRBJ2-7 and V is TRBV7-2, with 7 bases lining up with TRBD2. Germline CDR1 and CDR2: SGHTA and FQGNSA. This CDR3 spans 13 amino acids. J gave up 5 bases and V 3 bases, and 4 bases lay outside the gene matches. The full variable domain, rest sourced from reference TRBV7-2 and TRBJ2-7, is GAGVSQSPSNKVTEKGKDVELRCDPISGHTALYWYRQSLGQGLEFLIYFQGNSAPDKSGLPSDRFSAERTGGSVSTLTIQRTQQEDSAVYLCASSFAGAHEQYFGPGTRLTVT.

There are a few counts of this clonotype. The J gene is TRBJ2-5, the V gene TRBV28; no firm D call. Germline CDR1 and CDR2: MDHEN and SYDVKM. This CDR3 region has 13 residues. V was pared by 6 bases and J by 5 bases, with 13 bases between. DNA of the CDR3: TGTGCCAGCAGCCCTGATTTCTGGGAGACCCAGTACTTC. Amino acid sequence: CASSPDFWETQYF.

This clonotype was detected only a few times. The V and J genes are TRBV24-1 and TRBJ1-5, with 7 bases matching TRBD1. With 7 bases clipped from V and 5 bases from J, the junction kept 4 bases outside the gene matches. The CDR3 extends over 13 amino acids. CDR1 is KGHDR and CDR2 is SFDVKD in the germline V gene. CDR3 loop: CATSRQGYQPQHF. As DNA, the CDR3 is TGTGCCACCAGCCGACAGGGTTATCAGCCCCAGCATTTT.

A few counts support this clonotype. CDR3 amino acids: CASSLDGTTFNEKLFF. CDR3 DNA: TGTGCCAGCAGCTTAGATGGGACAACCTTTAATGAAAAACTGTTTTTT. The chain is built from TRBV7-2 and TRBJ1-4; possibly TRBD1 for D (6 bases). There are 16 residues in the CDR3. Trimming took off 1 base at V and 4 bases at J, with 13 bases between the two ends. Germline CDR1 is SGHTA and CDR2 is FQGNSA.

The chain employs TRBV4-3 and TRBJ1-4; D gene unclear. Per the germline V gene, CDR1 is LGHNA and CDR2 is YSLEER. V was shortened by 1 base and J by 4 bases, with 13 bases between the two germline ends. The CDR3 length is 16 residues. The DNA of the CDR3 is TGCGCCAGCAGCCAAGGAGTTGGCGGGTTTAATGAAAAACTGTTTTTT. Its protein is CASSQGVGGFNEKLFF.